This T cell receptor beta chain was recorded in a study of Ad26.COV2.S vaccination and SARS-CoV-2 variants. In its sample, this clone was seen once. The CDR3 has 14 amino acids. Trimming took 3 bases from V and 0 from J, leaving 8 bases between them. Per germline, CDR1 LNHDA and CDR2 SQIVND (reference sequence). Profiled with immunoSEQ multiplex PCR; TCRdb holds only in-frame clones, not every one. The sample lists approximately 410,000 clones; 80% to 95% were seen once. Indicated treatment: approximately 18 received Ad26.COV2.S at low or high dose, single or two shots; a few received placebo; per-sample allocation not given. All samples were drawn on day 63, counting from the first vaccine or placebo injection. Aged 18-55 years, donor was enrolled in Boston in the early 2020s.

The chain carries TRBV19 and TRBJ2-5; D ambiguous. This sample comprised peripheral blood, obtained in a trial of Ad26.COV2.S vaccine versus placebo. The receptor's source is a person between 18 and 65 years old who received the Ad26.COV2.S COVID-19 vaccine or a placebo. This CDR3 reads CASSMGSYQETQYF. The CDR3 DNA sequence: TGTGCCAGTAGTATGGGGTCCTACCAAGAGACCCAGTACTTC.